The 27 T cell receptor beta chains given below trace back to one sample, sequenced in a study of T cells in Graves' hyperthyroidism and ophthalmopathy. Amplification of TCR beta CDR3 regions used RNA as the template. First-round RT-PCR of the TCR CDR3 relied on the HTBI primer set. TCRdb re-called the multiplex PCR reads through MiXCR, storing one row per CDR3 protein. The sample yields hundreds of thousands of distinct CDR3 sequences, roughly 15% seen once. Sequenced sample: blood. These receptors were collected from a woman aged 18-30 years with Graves' hyperthyroidism.

At least ten counts were recorded for this clonotype. The chain combines TRBV7-3 with TRBJ2-2; D might be TRBD1 (6 bases). V gave up 5 bases and J gave up 6 bases, with 10 bases separating them. Germline values: CDR1 SGHTA, CDR2 FQGTGA. The CDR3 extends over 13 amino acids. The CDR3 bases are TGTGCCAGCAGCACAGGGAATCCCGGGGAGCTGTTTTTT. Residues: CASSTGNPGELFF.

This clonotype was seen more than once but under ten times. This chain uses TRBV6-5 with TRBJ1-2, with a weak D call TRBD1 (5 bases). This CDR3 has 12 amino acids. Looked up from germline, CDR1 is MNHEY and CDR2 is SVGAGI. V shed 5 bases and J shed 3 bases, with 7 bases lying between them. CDR3 bases: TGTGCCAGCAGTCAGGGTTACTATGGCTACACCTTC. As protein: CASSQGYYGYTF.

As to this clonotype: Relative to the germline gene, one junction end is altered; a read error may explain this. V is TRBV10-3 and J is TRBJ2-1; D unresolved. CDR3 length: 11 amino acids. Per germline, CDR1 ENHRY and CDR2 SYGVKD. CDR3 nucleotides: TGTGCCATCAGGGAGTGGGATGAGCAGTTCTTC. The encoded protein is CAIREWDEQFF.

This clonotype was counted between two and nine times. The genes are TRBV12-3 or TRBV12-4 and TRBJ2-2; the D call may be TRBD1 or TRBD2 (5 bases each). Trimming removed 2 bases from V and 6 bases from J, with 13 bases in between. This CDR3 has 15 residues. The DNA for the CDR3 is TGTGCCAGCAGTTTAAAGGGACCTACCCCCGGGGAGCTGTTTTTT. Its translation is CASSLKGPTPGELFF.

A few counts support this clonotype. The chain links TRBV19 to TRBJ2-1, with 9 bases lining up with TRBD2. The junction had 6 bases not matched to a gene; V was cut back by 3 bases and J by 9 bases. From germline, CDR1 is LNHDA and CDR2 SQIVND (reference sequence). There are 14 residues in the CDR3. DNA for the CDR3: TGTGCCAGTAGTATCGCCGGGACTAGCACTGAGCAGTTCTTC. Translated, it gives CASSIAGTSTEQFF.

This clonotype was observed at least ten times. The DNA of the CDR3 is TGTGCCAGCAGCCAAGATGTTTTGAGCAGGCCCTACAATGAGCAGTTCTTC. Its protein is CASSQDVLSRPYNEQFF. V and J are TRBV3-1 and TRBJ2-1; D uncertain. Germline V gives CDR1 LGHDT, CDR2 YNNKEL (reference sequence). Trimming removed 0 bases at V and 2 bases at J, with 14 bases between. The CDR3 covers 17 residues.

The chain recombines TRBV6-4 with TRBJ1-2, with D possibly being TRBD1 (5 bases). CDR3 size: 16 residues. V lost 5 bases and J lost 7, with 23 bases in between. Germline CDR1 MRHNA, CDR2 SNTAGT. CDR3 DNA: TGTGCCAGCAGTTACACCCGGCCCGGGACCACAGGTGGCTACACCTTC. Residues: CASSYTRPGTTGGYTF.

This chain uses TRBV20-1 with TRBJ1-2; D gene ambiguous. The CDR3 is 16 amino acids. With 4 bases removed from V and 0 bases from J, the gap between germline ends came to 18 bases. CDR1 DFQATT and CDR2 SNEGSKA come from the germline V gene (reference sequence). This CDR3 reads CSANSAGSGSNYGYTF. The DNA for the CDR3 is TGCAGTGCTAACTCTGCGGGCTCGGGATCTAACTATGGCTACACCTTC.

This clonotype has only a few counts. The chain recombines TRBV19 with TRBJ2-2; the match to TRBD2 covers 11 bases. This CDR3 is 19 amino acids long. Losses at the gene ends were 4 bases for V and 6 bases for J; bases not matched to a gene: 16. The germline V gene encodes CDR1 LNHDA and CDR2 SQIVND (reference sequence). CDR3 residues: CASSNGAASGRRVPGELFF. In nucleotides, the CDR3 is TGTGCCAGTAGTAACGGAGCGGCTAGCGGGAGGAGGGTCCCCGGGGAGCTGTTTTTT.

With regard to this clonotype: With a much larger clone just one base away, this may be a read error. The CDR3 nucleotides read TGTGCCAGCAGTTTAACTCAGGGGCACCCCTACGAGCAGTACTTC. It yields the protein CASSLTQGHPYEQYF. V and J are TRBV6-5 and TRBJ2-7, with a tentative D call TRBD1 (6 bases). The CDR3 contains 15 residues. Trimming removed 4 bases from V and 2 bases from J, with 15 bases in between. In germline, CDR1 is MNHEY, CDR2 SVGAGI.

This clonotype was observed at least ten times. The V gene is TRBV30, the J gene TRBJ1-2; D remains unclear. The CDR3 is 13 residues long. The germline V gene encodes CDR1 GTSNPN and CDR2 SVGIG (reference sequence). Deletions cut 2 bases from V and 7 bases from J, with 14 bases between. CDR3 residues: CAWSPAIRSGYTF. The CDR3 DNA reads TGTGCCTGGAGTCCTGCCATTCGAAGTGGCTACACCTTC.

This clonotype showed up many times. The rearrangement uses TRBV5-1 and TRBJ2-7; D gene uncertain. Germline lookup yields CDR1 SGHRS and CDR2 YFSETQ. The CDR3 consists of 12 residues. Trimming shortened V by 2 bases and J by 7 bases, and 10 bases separated the two germline ends. The DNA for the CDR3 is TGCGCCAGCAGCTTTGGAGATTGGGAGCAGTACTTC. Translated, it gives CASSFGDWEQYF. Based on the CDR3 plus reference TRBV5-1 and TRBJ2-7, the full variable domain is KAGVTQTPRYLIKTRGQQVTLSCSPISGHRSVSWYQQTPGQGLQFLFEYFSETQRNKGNFPGRFSGRQFSNSRSEMNVSTLELGDSALYLCASSFGDWEQYFGPGTRLTVT.

This clonotype was picked up a small number of times. This rearrangement joins TRBV11-3 to TRBJ1-5; D gene uncertain. Trimming took 0 bases from V and 5 from J, leaving 2 bases between them. The CDR3 is 12 amino acids. Germline V CDR1 and CDR2: SGHNT, YENEEA. CDR3 sequence reads: CASSLDDQPQHF. CDR3 DNA: TGTGCCAGCAGCTTAGACGATCAGCCCCAGCATTTT.

This clonotype was detected many times. The rearrangement links TRBV11-2 to TRBJ2-1; 7 bases map to TRBD2. V was clipped by 2 bases and J by 10 bases; unmatched bases: 11. CDR3 length: 15 residues. Germline assignment: CDR1 SGHAT and CDR2 FQNNGV. The CDR3 DNA sequence: TGTGCCAGCAGCTTAACCCTAGCGGTACAATGGGAGCAGTTCTTC. Translation: CASSLTLAVQWEQFF.

The sample holds a few counts of this clonotype. CDR3: CASNPAGEELFF. The CDR3 DNA is TGTGCCAGCAACCCCGCCGGGGAGGAGCTGTTTTTT. The chain has TRBV28 and TRBJ2-2; possible D gene TRBD2, 5 bases. This CDR3 comprises 12 residues. The germline V gene encodes CDR1 MDHEN and CDR2 SYDVKM. Trimming cost V 7 bases and J 10 bases, with 13 bases left between them.

This clonotype was detected many times. The chain recombines TRBV14 with TRBJ1-6, with D tentatively TRBD1 (6 bases). The V gene lost 0 bases and the J gene lost 9 bases, with 18 bases spanning the gap. There are 17 residues in the CDR3. In germline, CDR1 is SGHDN, CDR2 FVKESK. The DNA of the CDR3 is TGTGCCAGCAGCCAAGATCTTTTAGGGGGACCAGTTTCACCCCTCCACTTT. Its protein product is CASSQDLLGGPVSPLHF.

In this sample, this clonotype turned up many times. This rearrangement joins TRBV12-3 or TRBV12-4 to TRBJ2-3; 10 bases are shared with TRBD2. The CDR3 loop spans 16 amino acids. V was clipped by 5 bases and J by 1 base; unmatched bases: 6. This CDR3 reads CASSPIGLAGTDTQYF. In DNA, the CDR3 is TGTGCCAGCAGTCCCATCGGACTAGCGGGCACAGATACGCAGTATTTT.

At least ten counts were recorded for this clonotype. This chain joins TRBV7-9 and TRBJ2-1; D is ambiguous. Trimming pared 7 bases from V and 7 bases from J, leaving 20 bases between. The CDR3 is made up of 15 amino acids. Germline-derived CDR1 and CDR2 are SEHNR and FQNEAQ (reference sequence). The DNA for the CDR3 is TGTGCCAGCACCCCAGGTTCCCCTTCCATTAATGAGCAGTTCTTC. This translates into CASTPGSPSINEQFF.

This clonotype was seen a handful of times. The V gene is TRBV20-1, the J gene TRBJ1-6; a possible D gene is TRBD1 (5 bases). Deletions cut 6 bases from V and 9 bases from J, with 21 bases between. Germline loops: CDR1 DFQATT, CDR2 SNEGSKA (reference sequence). CDR3 length equals 15 residues. CDR3 residues: CSAGGVTGGSSPLHF. In DNA form, the CDR3 reads TGCAGTGCCGGGGGGGTCACAGGAGGGAGTTCACCCCTCCACTTT.

This clonotype occurred a few times. The genes are TRBV7-9 and TRBJ2-7; D gene ambiguous. V lost 4 bases, J lost 6 bases, and 7 bases lay in between. Germline V gene sequence: CDR1 SEHNR, CDR2 FQNEAQ (reference sequence). The CDR3 totals 11 residues. The CDR3 region has the DNA TGTGCCAGCAGCTCCATGGGCGAGCAGTACTTC. Translating gives CASSSMGEQYF.

A remark on this clonotype: With a much larger clone just one base away, this may be a read error. V and J are TRBV11-2 and TRBJ1-6; D unresolved. Germline-derived CDR1 and CDR2 are SGHAT and FQNNGV. The length of the CDR3 is 18 residues. CDR3 nucleotides: TGTGCCAGCAGCTTACGGATTGTCGGGAGCTCCTATTATTCACCCCTCCACTTT. Its protein product is CASSLRIVGSSYYSPLHF.

This clonotype was detected a few times. The chain employs TRBV2 and TRBJ2-7; D is perhaps TRBD2 (5 bases). The germline gives CDR1 SNHLY, CDR2 FYNNEI. The CDR3 contains 12 residues. Between the trimmed V and J ends, which lost 4 bases and 4 bases, there was a span of 8 bases. The CDR3 coding sequence is TGTGCCAGCAGTGTCGGGGAATACGAGCAGTACTTC. The encoded protein is CASSVGEYEQYF.

This clonotype was picked up many times. The chain uses TRBV11-2 and TRBJ2-7; D gene uncertain. Germline V gives CDR1 SGHAT, CDR2 FQNNGV. The CDR3 has 15 residues. The germline V and J ends were trimmed by 2 bases and 0 bases, with 11 bases remaining between them. The CDR3 sequence: CASSLHGLLSYEQYF. The CDR3 nucleotides read TGTGCCAGCAGCTTACACGGGCTCCTCTCCTACGAGCAGTACTTC.

This clonotype was counted many times. The chain is built from TRBV12-3 or TRBV12-4 and TRBJ2-2, with a weak D call TRBD1 (6 bases). The V gene lost 1 base and the J gene lost 2 bases, with 20 bases spanning the gap. This CDR3 region has 19 residues. CDR3 sequence (DNA): TGTGCCAGCAGTTTAGACCCATCGTTCTGGGGGCGTAACACCGGGGAGCTGTTTTTT. As protein: CASSLDPSFWGRNTGELFF.

The CDR3 nucleotides read TGCGCCAGCAGCCAGCTGAGACACGGTTCCTTTTATGGCTACACCTTC. Its protein product is CASSQLRHGSFYGYTF. The V gene is TRBV4-1, the J gene TRBJ1-2; D is uncertain. Germline-derived CDR1 and CDR2 are MGHRA and YSYEKL. CDR3 size: 16 residues. V lost 3 bases and J 5 bases, leaving 19 bases between the germline ends.

At least ten counts were recorded for this clonotype. The genes are TRBV7-9 and TRBJ2-5; D remains ambiguous. Deletions cut 3 bases from V and 5 bases from J, with 10 bases between. In germline, CDR1 is SEHNR, CDR2 FQNEAQ (reference sequence). The CDR3 contains 13 residues. The CDR3 DNA follows: TGTGCCAGCAGCTTGCCAAATGGGGAGACCCAGTACTTC. The encoded protein is CASSLPNGETQYF.

Many counts were recorded for this clonotype. The genes are TRBV20-1 and TRBJ2-7, with TRBD1 matching over 8 bases. The V gene's germline CDR1 is DFQATT and CDR2 SNEGSKA (reference sequence). This CDR3 has 14 residues. Losses at the gene ends were 3 bases for V and 2 bases for J; bases not matched to a gene: 6. The CDR3 DNA is TGCAGTGCTAGCGACAGGGGCCTCCCCTACGAGCAGTACTTC. It encodes CSASDRGLPYEQYF.